This T cell receptor beta chain was recovered during a study of shared clonotypes between healthy human individuals. Naive CD8 populations comprised CD45RO-negative cells positively selected for CCR7, excluding terminally differentiated effector memory CD45RA+ cells. Using immunoSEQ multiplex PCR, the repertoire was profiled, and TCRdb retains in-frame clones only, with some absent. Of around 1,900,000 clones listed, around 93% were seen once; the top ten hold roughly 1.7%. Sequencing was performed on naive CD8+ T cells from PBMCs. The TCR sequence derives from a man aged 18 to 35 in good health. Some clones in this sample may be carry-over from other donors' samples.

CDR3 sequence reads: CASRLAVSGIGNEQYF. The DNA of the CDR3 is TGTGCAAGTCGCTTAGCGGTTAGCGGGATAGGAAACGAGCAGTACTTC. J is TRBJ2-7 and V is TRBV12-2; TRBD2, the D gene given by the table, was not confirmed from the DNA. TRBV12-2 is an annotated pseudogene. This CDR3 spans 16 amino acids.